This T cell receptor (beta chain) is from a study of blood T cell repertoires in COVID-19. Turning to the study itself: Sources were T cells, B-cell-depleted T cells, or PBMCs; the material itself was cDNA or gDNA.

Profiling relied on immunoSEQ multiplex PCR, and the TCRdb table lists in-frame clones only, not all of them. The sample contains 150,000 to 200,000 clones, 82% of which appear only once. Germline V gives CDR1 SGDLS, CDR2 YYNGEE. This CDR3 is built from 16 residues. J lost 0 bases, V lost 0 bases, and 1 base had no gene match. During active infection, Seattle patients enrolled and were then monitored through disease. The sequencing sample was made of peripheral blood. The receptor comes from a middle-aged woman with COVID-19, enrolled during active disease. The chain is built from TRBV9 and TRBJ1-3, with 9 nucleotides matching TRBD1. CDR3 region: CASSVETGGSGNTIYF. CDR3 DNA sequence: TGTGCCAGCAGCGTAGAGACAGGGGGCTCTGGAAACACCATATATTTT.